A selection of T cell receptor beta chains follows, all from one sample in a study of shared clonotypes between healthy human individuals. Sequencing was performed with immunoSEQ multiplex PCR; in TCRdb, only in-frame clones are kept and a portion is missing. The sample carries roughly 2.2 million clones, roughly 90% recorded once. Input material: naive CD4+ T cells from PBMCs. The receptor source for this set is a man between 18 and 35 years old in good health. Some clones in this sample may be carry-over from other donors' samples. CDR3s include the opening cysteine and the closing phenylalanine or tryptophan. The D gene is left open where the match is weak. Rows give clone size only sometimes, using once, few, many, or a class for an expanded clone.

>TRBJ2-1|-|TRBV19|-
TGTGCCAGTAGCAATCGCCGGGGCGACTACAATGAGCAGTTCTTC
CASSNRRGDYNEQFF
>TRBJ1-2|-|TRBV9|-
TGTGCCAGCAGCCCGGGGGGTAACTATGGCTACACCTTC
CASSPGGNYGYTF
>TRBJ2-3|-|TRBV29-1|-
TGCAGCGTTCCGTCGCCAGGCGGTCTTCGGGTTACGCAGTATTTT
CSVPSPGGLRVTQYF
>TRBJ2-5|-|TRBV28|-
TGTGCCAGCAGCCGGACTTTTGGGGCAGAGACCCAGTACTTC
CASSRTFGAETQYF
>TRBJ1-5|few|TRBV5-8|-
TGTGCCAGCAGCTTGGATTTCAATCAGCCCCAGCATTTT
CASSLDFNQPQHF
>TRBJ1-2|-|TRBV7-2|TRBD1
TGTGCCAGCAGCAAGACGACAGGGACCTATGGCTACACCTTC
CASSKTTGTYGYTF
>TRBJ2-3|-|TRBV20-1|-
TGCAGTGCTAGAGATTCGGATACGCAGTATTTT
CSARDSDTQYF
>TRBJ1-2|-|TRBV28|-
TGTGCCAGCAGTTTACCCCCGGTACATGGCTACACCTTC
CASSLPPVHGYTF
>TRBJ2-3|-|TRBV11-2|TRBD1
TGTGCCAGCACTAGGACAGGGAGAAACGGGTTAGGCACAGATACGCAGTATTTT
CASTRTGRNGLGTDTQYF
>TRBJ1-4|-|TRBV9|-
TGTGCCAGCAGCGTAGCTGAGCAGGGCCTTAATGAAAAACTGTTTTTT
CASSVAEQGLNEKLFF
>TRBJ1-1|-|TRBV5-1|-
TGCGCCAGCGGCTTAAAGGTGAACACTGAAGCTTTCTTT
CASGLKVNTEAFF
>TRBJ1-2|-|TRBV10-3|-
TGTGCCATCACCCGACAGATTAACTATGGCTACACCTTC
CAITRQINYGYTF
>TRBJ2-7|-|TRBV6-1|TRBD1
TGTGCCAGCAGTGAAAGTCTGGACAGGGCCTACGAGCAGTACTTC
CASSESLDRAYEQYF
>TRBJ2-7|-|TRBV6-1|TRBD1
TGTGCCAGCAGTGAACGGACAGGGCCCAAGTACTTC
CASSERTGPKYF
>TRBJ1-3|once|TRBV9|-
TGTGCCAGCAGCGACCAGATCTCTGGAAACACCATATATTTT
CASSDQISGNTIYF
>TRBJ2-7|-|TRBV28|-
TGTGCCTCCTCGAAGCCCTACGAGCAGTACTTC
CASSKPYEQYF
>TRBJ2-5|-|TRBV7-2|-
TGTGCCAGCAGCCACGGGAGATTGGGGGCGGCTCAAGAGACCCAGTACTTC
CASSHGRLGAAQETQYF
>TRBJ1-5|-|TRBV4-1|TRBD1
TGCGCCAGCAGCCAATTACCGGGACAGGGAGGACAGCCCCAGCATTTT
CASSQLPGQGGQPQHF
>TRBJ1-1|few|TRBV27|TRBD1
TGTGCCAGCAGTCAAACCAGGGGGGCCGGGACTGAAGCTTTCTTT
CASSQTRGAGTEAFF
>TRBJ2-4|once|TRBV5-1|TRBD1
TGCGCCAGCAGCCTGGGGACAGCCTTAGCCAAAAACATTCAGTACTTC
CASSLGTALAKNIQYF
>TRBJ1-1|few|TRBV27|-
TGTGCCAGCAGTTTACGAATGGAATACATGAACACTGAAGCTTTCTTT
CASSLRMEYMNTEAFF
>TRBJ2-7|-|TRBV28|TRBD1
TGTGCCATCACCGTCTACAACAGGGGTCAATACGAGCAGTACTTC
CAITVYNRGQYEQYF
>TRBJ2-2|-|TRBV27|TRBD2
TGTGCCAGCAGTCGGACTAGCGGGGTAACCGGGGAGCTGTTTTTT
CASSRTSGVTGELFF
>TRBJ2-5|-|TRBV28|-
TGTGCCAGCAGACAGGGTGGTTACGAGACCCAGTACTTC
CASRQGGYETQYF
>TRBJ1-3|-|TRBV4-2|TRBD1
TGTGCCAGCAGCCAAGAACAGGGGCCAGGAAACACCATATATTTT
CASSQEQGPGNTIYF
>TRBJ1-1|-|TRBV6-5|-
TGTGCCAGCAGTTACTCAGGGCGGGACACTGAAGCTTTCTTT
CASSYSGRDTEAFF
>TRBJ1-3|once|TRBV19|-
TGTGCCAGTAGTAGCGGACGGTTCTCTGGAAACACCATATATTTT
CASSSGRFSGNTIYF
>TRBJ2-2|-|TRBV7-9|-
TGTGCCAGCATCCCTCCCAGGGGGGCGAGGAACACCGGGGAGCTGTTTTTT
CASIPPRGARNTGELFF
>TRBJ1-1|-|TRBV5-1|-
TGCGCCAGCAGCTTGAACAGGGCCACTGAAGCTTTCTTT
CASSLNRATEAFF
>TRBJ2-3|-|TRBV5-1|-
TGCGCCAGCAGCTTGGCACGGATCGACACAGATACGCAGTATTTT
CASSLARIDTDTQYF
>TRBJ1-2|-|TRBV7-2|-
TGTGCCAGCAGCTTAGGGCTTGGGTACGGGAATGGCTACACCTTC
CASSLGLGYGNGYTF
>TRBJ1-2|-|TRBV6-6|TRBD1
TGTGCCAGCAGCTGGGGGACAGTTGATGGCTACACCTTC
CASSWGTVDGYTF
>TRBJ1-1|-|TRBV7-6|-
TGTGCCAGCAGCAAGAGGACAGAAATGAACACTGAAGCTTTCTTT
CASSKRTEMNTEAFF
>TRBJ2-5|-|TRBV7-3|TRBD2
TGTGCCAGCAGCGTCGGGACTAGCGGGAGAGAGACCCAGTACTTC
CASSVGTSGRETQYF
>TRBJ2-7|-|TRBV28|-
TGTGCCAGCACCGGCGGGGGCGGCCCTGTGGGTGGAGAGCAGTACTTC
CASTGGGGPVGGEQYF
>TRBJ2-3|-|TRBV6-5|-
TGTGCCAGCAGTTACGCGCTTAGCGAAGGCACAGATACGCAGTATTTT
CASSYALSEGTDTQYF
>TRBJ1-1|-|TRBV4-3|-
TGCGCCAGCAGCCAAGGTGTAGGGGGGACCACTGAAGCTTTCTTT
CASSQGVGGTTEAFF
>TRBJ2-5|-|TRBV9|-
TGTGCCAGCAGCGTAGGAGGCGGTACAGCGGGAGAGACCCAGTACTTC
CASSVGGGTAGETQYF
>TRBJ2-2|-|TRBV7-9|-
TGTGCCAGCAGCTTCGAAGGGGAGCTGTTTTTT
CASSFEGELFF
>TRBJ1-3|-|TRBV10-3|-
TGTGCCATCAGTGGAGGTCTCTCTGGAAACACCATATATTTT
CAISGGLSGNTIYF
>TRBJ1-5|few|TRBV6-1|-
TGTGCCAGCAGTGAGGGGAGCAATCAGCCCCAGCATTTT
CASSEGSNQPQHF
>TRBJ1-3|once|TRBV4-1|-
TGCGCCAGCAGCCAACGCCTTGGGGACACCATATATTTT
CASSQRLGDTIYF
>TRBJ2-6|-|TRBV15|-
TGTGCCACCAGCAGAGATCGCGCTGGGGCCAACGTCCTGACTTTC
CATSRDRAGANVLTF
>TRBJ2-7|-|TRBV11-2|TRBD2
TGTGCCAGCAGCTTCCGACTAGCTACCCAGGAGCAGTACTTC
CASSFRLATQEQYF
>TRBJ1-4|-|TRBV11-2|-
TGTGCCAGCAGCTTCGAAGAGGGCCCTGGAGCTAATGAAAAACTGTTTTTT
CASSFEEGPGANEKLFF
>TRBJ2-2|-|TRBV28|-
TGTGCCAGCAGCCCCGTCAAGGGCGGACCGTTTTTT
CASSPVKGGPFF
>TRBJ1-5|-|TRBV7-8|-
TGTGCCAGCGGCAGGGACAGCAATCAGCCCCAGCATTTT
CASGRDSNQPQHF
>TRBJ1-2|-|TRBV5-4|TRBD1
TGTGCCAGCAGCTCGGCCGGGACAGGGGGCTACTATGGCTACACCTTC
CASSSAGTGGYYGYTF
>TRBJ2-5|-|TRBV5-1|-
TGCGCCAGCAGCTTGGGGGGGCAAGAGACCCAGTACTTC
CASSLGGQETQYF
>TRBJ2-1|-|TRBV11-2|TRBD2
TGTGCCAGCAGTCCCGGGACTAGCGGGACTGTTGAGCAGTTCTTC
CASSPGTSGTVEQFF
>TRBJ1-1|-|TRBV18|-
TGTGCCAGCTCACCGGCCACAATGAACACTGAAGCTTTCTTT
CASSPATMNTEAFF
>TRBJ1-4|-|TRBV6-1|-
TGTGCCAGCAGTGAAGCATGGACACCTGGCCGTGAAAAACTGTTTTTT
CASSEAWTPGREKLFF